Below, 27 T cell receptor beta chains from the same sample are listed, as sequenced in a study of early T cells in non-severe SARS-CoV-2 infection. TCRdb re-analysed the 5' RACE reads in MiXCR, keeping a single row per CDR3 protein. The repertoire holds around 64,000 distinct CDR3 sequences, with roughly an eighth as singletons. The material was whole blood, obtained at baseline. The receptor set was obtained from an adult who was a healthcare worker with PCR-confirmed SARS-CoV-2 infection or an uninfected control (not recorded which).

This clonotype showed up just a few times. The chain combines TRBV28 with TRBJ2-3, with a tentative D call TRBD2 (5 bases). The V gene's germline CDR1 is MDHEN and CDR2 SYDVKM. The CDR3 runs 13 residues. The CDR3 DNA is TGTGCTCTAAGCGCCCGGGACACAGATACGCAGTATTTT. Amino acids: CALSARDTDTQYF.

This chain joins TRBV7-8 and TRBJ1-1; D perhaps matches TRBD1 (5 bases). Trimming shortened V by 5 bases and J by 4 bases, and 11 bases separated the two germline ends. The CDR3 totals 13 residues. CDR1 and CDR2 (germline): SGHVS, FQNEAQ. CDR3 sequence (DNA): TGTGCCAGCAGCCCCCAGAGGGGCACTGAAGCTTTCTTT. Its translation: CASSPQRGTEAFF.

V is TRBV7-9 and J is TRBJ1-3; D gene uncertain. The germline gives CDR1 SEHNR, CDR2 FQNEAQ (reference sequence). Trimming shortened V by 5 bases and J by 0 bases, and 14 bases separated the two germline ends. The CDR3 has 16 amino acids. The CDR3 spells CASSMTGSSSGNTIYF. CDR3 bases: TGTGCCAGCAGCATGACGGGCAGCTCCTCTGGAAACACCATATATTTT.

This clonotype was found many times. CDR3 DNA sequence: TGCAGTGCTACCCACAGGGAACGGGAAGCTTTCTTT. Translating gives CSATHREREAFF. This chain connects TRBV20-1 to TRBJ1-1, with D maybe TRBD1 (6 bases). CDR3 length equals 12 residues. Between the trimmed V and J ends, which lost 4 bases and 8 bases, there was a span of 14 bases. In germline, CDR1 is DFQATT, CDR2 SNEGSKA (reference sequence).

This clonotype was observed at least ten times. The chain uses TRBV6-2 or TRBV6-3 and TRBJ1-5; D not resolved. Germline assignment: CDR1 MNHEY and CDR2 SVGEGT. The CDR3 runs 13 residues. V lost 0 bases, J lost 7 bases, and 7 bases lay in between. The chain's CDR3 is CASSYSAFQPQHF. In DNA form, the CDR3 reads TGTGCCAGCAGTTACTCGGCGTTCCAGCCCCAGCATTTT.

At least ten counts were recorded for this clonotype. CDR3 amino acids: CASSGNTIYF. The DNA for the CDR3 is TGTGCCAGCAGTGGAAACACCATATATTTT. V gene TRBV28 combines with J gene TRBJ1-3; D remains unclear. Deletions cut 5 bases from V and 4 bases from J, with 0 bases between. Germline V gene data show CDR1 as MDHEN and CDR2 as SYDVKM. The CDR3 is 10 amino acids.

This sequence joins TRBV24-1 and TRBJ2-3; 8 bases are shared with TRBD1. The CDR3 consists of 14 residues. Unmatched junction bases numbered 9, after V lost 9 bases and J lost 5 bases. The germline CDR1 and CDR2 sequences are KGHDR and SFDVKD. CDR3 residues: CATADRGDEDTQYF. The CDR3 region has the DNA TGTGCCACCGCTGACAGGGGTGACGAAGATACGCAGTATTTT.

This clonotype was found a few times. The V gene is TRBV5-1, the J gene TRBJ2-6; 8 bases align to TRBD1. The CDR3 loop spans 18 amino acids. Germline V gene lookup returns CDR1 SGHRS and CDR2 YFSETQ. Trimming removed 3 bases from V and 2 bases from J; junction bases left unmatched: 10. CDR3 region: CASSSPLGQVTGANVLTF. CDR3 coding DNA: TGCGCCAGCAGCTCCCCCCTGGGACAGGTGACTGGGGCCAACGTCCTGACTTTC. The variable domain in full, with the rest retrieved from reference TRBV5-1 and TRBJ2-6, is KAGVTQTPRYLIKTRGQQVTLSCSPISGHRSVSWYQQTPGQGLQFLFEYFSETQRNKGNFPGRFSGRQFSNSRSEMNVSTLELGDSALYLCASSSPLGQVTGANVLTFGAGSRLTVL.

The V call is TRBV12-3 or TRBV12-4, the J call TRBJ1-1; D is uncertain. This CDR3 is built from 13 residues. V lost 5 bases, J lost 11 bases, and 18 bases lay in between. This CDR3 is CASSSLWTMGAFF. The CDR3 region has the DNA TGTGCCAGCAGTAGTCTGTGGACGATGGGCGCTTTCTTT.

This clonotype was found once. The chain couples TRBV25-1 to TRBJ1-2; 7 bases are a match to TRBD1. The CDR3 length is 14 residues. J was trimmed by 10 bases and V by 2 bases; bases with no gene match: 10. The germline V gene encodes CDR1 MGHDK and CDR2 SYGVNS. CDR3 in amino acids: CASSEHRGVNDYTF. The CDR3 coding sequence is TGTGCCAGCAGTGAACACAGGGGAGTAAATGACTACACCTTC.

This clonotype was seen more than once but under ten times. This sequence joins TRBV11-2 and TRBJ1-2; tentative D call: TRBD1 (5 bases). The CDR3 runs 15 residues. Trimming took 1 base from V and 1 from J, leaving 10 bases between them. Per germline, CDR1 SGHAT and CDR2 FQNNGV. CDR3 nucleotides: TGTGCCAGCAGCTTAGCCGGGGCCCTTAACTATGGCTACACCTTC. Translation gives CASSLAGALNYGYTF.

This chain joins TRBV5-4 and TRBJ1-2; possibly TRBD1 for D (5 bases). Trimming shortened V by 2 bases and J by 4 bases, and 15 bases separated the two germline ends. CDR1 and CDR2 (germline): SGHNT, YYREEE (reference sequence). The CDR3 contains 15 residues. CDR3 coding DNA: TGTGCCAGCAGCTTTGCCGTGGGGGTAAGCTATGGCTACACCTTC. This gives the protein CASSFAVGVSYGYTF.

This clonotype has at least ten counts. The chain joins TRBV3-1 to TRBJ2-5; D possibly corresponds to TRBD2 (6 bases). V shed 4 bases and J shed 1 base, with 10 bases lying between them. In germline, CDR1 is LGHDT, CDR2 YNNKEL (reference sequence). This CDR3 is built from 14 residues. DNA of the CDR3: TGTGCCAGCAGCCGTCTGCGGGGCCAAGAGACCCAGTACTTC. Translation gives CASSRLRGQETQYF.

This clonotype was detected only a few times. The CDR3 protein is CASSEQDNEQFF. CDR3 DNA: TGTGCCAGCAGTGAACAAGACAATGAGCAGTTCTTC. V usage is TRBV6-1 and J usage is TRBJ2-1; D remains ambiguous. Germline CDR1 reads MNHNS; CDR2 reads SASEGT. The V gene lost 2 bases and the J gene lost 5 bases, with 4 bases spanning the gap. The CDR3 covers 12 residues.

In its sample, this clonotype was seen a few times. This chain connects TRBV18 to TRBJ1-5; TRBD1 aligns across 7 bases. The CDR3 sequence is 13 residues long. J gave up 7 bases and V 4 bases, and 4 bases lay outside the gene matches. The germline CDR1 and CDR2 sequences are KGHSH and LQKENI. CDR3 residues: CASSQQGQQPQHF. The DNA for the CDR3 is TGTGCCAGCTCACAACAGGGGCAACAGCCCCAGCATTTT.

The chain recombines TRBV6-5 with TRBJ1-6, with a tentative D call TRBD1 (5 bases). There are 16 residues in the CDR3. Germline CDR1 is MNHEY and CDR2 is SVGAGI. Trimming removed 0 bases at V and 10 bases at J, with 16 bases between. The CDR3 sequence is CASSYSKAGSSSPLHF. The CDR3 nucleotides are TGTGCCAGCAGTTACTCGAAGGCAGGGAGTTCGTCACCCCTCCACTTT.

The J gene is TRBJ2-7, the V gene TRBV9; D not certain. There are 14 residues in the CDR3. Between the trimmed V and J ends, which lost 0 bases and 0 bases, there was a span of 7 bases. Germline CDR1 reads SGDLS; CDR2 reads YYNGEE. The CDR3 coding sequence is TGTGCCAGCAGCGTAGCGCCCGACTCCTACGAGCAGTACTTC. Its translation: CASSVAPDSYEQYF.

Many counts were recorded for this clonotype. This chain connects TRBV12-3 or TRBV12-4 to TRBJ1-5; TRBD1 might be the D (6 bases). The V end lost 5 bases, the J end lost 6 bases, and 14 bases lay between the germline ends. This CDR3 is 14 amino acids long. The CDR3 here is CASSRQVQSQPQHF. Written as DNA, the CDR3 is TGTGCCAGCAGTAGACAGGTTCAGAGTCAGCCCCAGCATTTT.

V and J are TRBV10-1 and TRBJ1-1; D is perhaps TRBD1 (5 bases). Germline V gene sequence: CDR1 WNHNN, CDR2 SYGVQD (reference sequence). V shed 5 bases and J shed 5 bases, with 12 bases lying between them. The CDR3 loop spans 13 amino acids. The chain's CDR3 is CASSQGSGTEAFF. In DNA form, the CDR3 reads TGCGCCAGCAGTCAGGGATCAGGGACTGAAGCTTTCTTT.

This clonotype was recorded a few times. The rearrangement uses TRBV4-3 and TRBJ2-7; 8 positions match TRBD1. The CDR3 runs to 15 residues. CDR1 LGHNA and CDR2 YSLEER come from the germline V gene. J gave up 1 base and V 0 bases, and 2 bases lay outside the gene matches. The CDR3 region is CASSQEQGESYEQYF. The CDR3 DNA is TGCGCCAGCAGCCAAGAACAGGGGGAATCCTACGAGCAGTACTTC.

The chain couples TRBV7-2 to TRBJ2-2; TRBD2 matches 11 bases. This CDR3 is 15 amino acids long. Germline-derived CDR1 and CDR2 are SGHTA and FQGNSA. The trim removed 5 bases at V and 6 bases at J, leaving 5 bases unmatched. The CDR3 region is CASSSSGGGPGELFF. The CDR3 DNA follows: TGTGCCAGCAGCAGTAGCGGGGGGGGCCCCGGGGAGCTGTTTTTT.

The chain has TRBV20-1 and TRBJ2-7, with D possibly TRBD2 on 5 matching bases. Looked up from germline, CDR1 is DFQATT and CDR2 is SNEGSKA (reference sequence). Trimming removed 1 base at V and 4 bases at J, with 8 bases between. CDR3 length equals 12 residues. The CDR3, as DNA: TGCAGTGCTAGAGTTGGGGAGTACGAGCAGTACTTC. Translated, it gives CSARVGEYEQYF.

This clonotype occurred a few times. This chain joins TRBV19 and TRBJ1-2, with TRBD1 matching 9 bases. The trim removed 6 bases at V and 3 bases at J, leaving 11 bases unmatched. CDR3 length: 16 residues. The V gene's germline CDR1 is LNHDA and CDR2 SQIVND (reference sequence). The CDR3 DNA reads TGTGCCAGTAGCCCGCGTCGGGGACAGGGTGACTATGGCTACACCTTC. This encodes CASSPRRGQGDYGYTF. The entire variable domain, with the rest obtained from reference TRBV19 and TRBJ1-2, is as follows: DGGITQSPKYLFRKEGQNVTLSCEQNLNHDAMYWYRQDPGQGLRLIYYSQIVNDFQKGDIAEGYSVSREKKESFPLTVTSAQKNPTAFYLCASSPRRGQGDYGYTFGSGTRLTVV.

The chain couples TRBV12-3 or TRBV12-4 to TRBJ2-7, with 10 bases that match TRBD2. The CDR3 totals 15 residues. The V and J ends lost 6 bases and 2 bases, in that order; junction bases with no gene match: 7. CDR3 loop: CASSKTGTSAYEQYF. As DNA, the CDR3 is TGTGCCAGCAGCAAAACCGGGACTAGCGCCTACGAGCAGTACTTC.

This chain links TRBV18 with TRBJ2-1, with 8 nucleotides matching TRBD1. The CDR3 covers 16 residues. V lost 3 bases, J lost 6 bases, and 10 bases stayed unmatched. Germline CDR1 and CDR2: KGHSH and LQKENI. The CDR3 DNA reads as TGTGCCAGCTCACCCCCGGGACAGGAGAATATCAATGAGCAGTTCTTC. This encodes CASSPPGQENINEQFF.

The chain is built from TRBV6-5 and TRBJ2-7; 8 bases are a match to TRBD1. The germline V gene has CDR1 MNHEY and CDR2 SVGAGI. After removal of 5 bases from V and 6 bases from J, the junction contained 9 bases not matched to a gene. The CDR3 extends over 14 amino acids. The CDR3 protein is CASSRTGQMSEQYF. The CDR3 nucleotides are TGTGCCAGCAGTCGGACAGGGCAGATGAGCGAGCAGTACTTC.

This clonotype was seen a handful of times. The chain carries TRBV20-1 and TRBJ2-7, with 10 bases lining up with TRBD2. The CDR3 has 15 residues. V shed 7 bases and J 4 bases; nucleotides not matched to a gene: 13. In germline, CDR1 is DFQATT, CDR2 SNEGSKA (reference sequence). The CDR3, as DNA: TGCAGTGTCCCACTGGTGACTAGCGGGCATTACGAGCAGTACTTC. Translated, it gives CSVPLVTSGHYEQYF.